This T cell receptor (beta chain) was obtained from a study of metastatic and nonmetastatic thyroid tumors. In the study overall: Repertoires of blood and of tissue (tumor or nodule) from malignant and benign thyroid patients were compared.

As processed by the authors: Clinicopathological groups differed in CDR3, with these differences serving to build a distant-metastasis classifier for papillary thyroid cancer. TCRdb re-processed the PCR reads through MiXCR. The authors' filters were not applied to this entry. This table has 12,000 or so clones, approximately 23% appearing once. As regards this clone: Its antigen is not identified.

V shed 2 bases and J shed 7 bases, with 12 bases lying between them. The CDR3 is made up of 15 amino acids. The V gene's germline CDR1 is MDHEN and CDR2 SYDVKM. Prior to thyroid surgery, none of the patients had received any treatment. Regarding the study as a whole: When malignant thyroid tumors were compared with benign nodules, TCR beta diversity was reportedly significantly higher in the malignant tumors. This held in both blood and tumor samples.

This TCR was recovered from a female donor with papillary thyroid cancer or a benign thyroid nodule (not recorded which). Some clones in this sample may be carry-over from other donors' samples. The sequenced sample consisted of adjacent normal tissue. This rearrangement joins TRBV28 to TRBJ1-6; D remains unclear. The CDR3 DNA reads TGTGCCAGCAGTTTACCCCGCGCTCTCAATTCACCCCTCCACTTT. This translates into CASSLPRALNSPLHF.